A selection of T cell receptor beta chains follows, all from one sample in a study of control samples from healthy donors and cancer patients. Data came from immunoSEQ multiplex PCR; TCRdb stores just in-frame clones and leaves some out. The sample records 100,000 to 150,000 clones, approximately 92% being singletons. Sequencing was carried out using blood. The receptors originated from a woman aged 50 to 65 in good health. CDR3s include the opening cysteine and the closing phenylalanine or tryptophan. Clone size is not always given. Where it is, it says once, few, many or a class for expanded clones.

CDR3aa	abundance	v_gene
CSVLKVTGRISRAFF	.	TRBV29-1
CASTKDRGYEQYF	few	TRBV2
CASRDRVGSEKLFF	.	TRBV2
CASSQDQPSGVWNEQFF	.	TRBV3-1/TRBV3-2
CACKERNYGYTF	.	TRBV6-5
CSAVWAVRQYF	.	TRBV20-1
CASSFGSGSGNTIYF	.	TRBV5-6
CATSKGGGSSYEQYF	.	TRBV15
CASSLDLGRGNTEAFF	.	TRBV18
CASSIWGEMNTEAFF	.	TRBV19
CASSLGPWQGSYGYTF	.	TRBV11-2
CASRGANYGYTF	few	TRBV5-1
CASSYAPGYYGYTF	.	TRBV6-2/TRBV6-3
CASSQGGPNEKLFF	.	TRBV27
CASSRGTGPYEQYF	.	TRBV6-6
CASSRDLNYGYTF	.	TRBV6-5
CASSQFMKETQYF	.	TRBV13
CASSEILAGGIYEQYF	few	TRBV10-1
CASSDASSGNTIYF	.	TRBV5-4
CASRRDQPQHF	.	TRBV5-4
CASSIGGFAEAFF	.	TRBV2
CSASDEVGNTEAFF	.	TRBV20-1
CASSGRESYSSGNTIYF	.	TRBV6-1
CASSSRGPWQETQYF	.	TRBV2
CASISVGNSPLHF	.	TRBV6-5
CASSVQGAEAFF	.	TRBV2
CASSLPDSSNSPLHF	.	TRBV5-1
CASSKPPGYTQYF	.	TRBV19
CASSSRPGTGIEKLFF	.	TRBV5-1
CASSLAQGGPHGYTF	.	TRBV7-9
CASSPGLANEKLFF	.	TRBV11-2
CASSLPITEAFF	.	TRBV28
CASRRNPTYEQYF	once	TRBV21-1
CASSQMGQGSNEQFF	.	TRBV4-2
CASSLGQGNTEAFF	once	TRBV7-2
CASSVDTVGTVNTEAFF	few	TRBV9
CASSSGNLETQYF	.	TRBV11-2
CASCGVNTEAFF	.	TRBV6-5
CASSPWGVGGELFF	.	TRBV5-1
CSASSGVANVLTF	.	TRBV20-1
CASRESSYNEQFF	once	TRBV2
CASTRGENSPLHF	.	TRBV6-5
CASSYSTRDVPYTF	.	TRBV6-5
CASSHGLAGGPAREQFF	.	TRBV3-1/TRBV3-2
CASSLVMGGEAFF	once	TRBV5-1
CAWSGLNQETQYF	.	TRBV30
CASSIGDGNEQFF	.	TRBV19
CASSRGTGGITEAFF	.	TRBV3-1/TRBV3-2
CASSLSQGAFQETQYF	.	TRBV7-6
CASSIDWLGLAYNEQFF	.	TRBV19
CASRGSARIKTDTQYF	once	TRBV19
CASSVTGAGPYGYTF	once	TRBV19
CASSLRTGGILGNTIYF	.	TRBV14
CASSAPGQDQAFF	.	TRBV28
CASSQGLYEQYF	.	TRBV3-1/TRBV3-2
CASSLSGTETQYF	few	TRBV12-3/TRBV12-4
CASSHPGTEAFF	.	TRBV18